The 12 T cell receptor beta chains below were found in one sample sequenced in a study of blood T cell repertoires in COVID-19 (TCRdb year 2020). The receptor library was made with the immunoSEQ multiplex PCR assay. TCRdb holds this immuneACCESS table with in-frame rearrangements only. Some clones are missing; in checked studies, unresolved V genes explain under half, and the rest has no known cause. The sample yields approximately 300,000 clones; roughly nine tenths were counted once. The ten top clones hold about 4% of the sample. Material: PBMCs or T cells enriched from blood (not recorded which). These receptors were collected from a woman aged 25-40 years who had been exposed to COVID-19.

The rearrangement joins TRBV27 to TRBJ2-7; 7 bases fit TRBD2. This CDR3 has 15 amino acids. Germline values: CDR1 MNHEY, CDR2 SMNVEV (reference sequence). The V segment lost 7 bases and the J segment 5 bases; nucleotides outside the gene matches: 14. The CDR3 bases are TGTGCCAGCACCGCCTGGGGGGGATCTGGGGACGAGCAGTACTTC. Its translation is CASTAWGGSGDEQYF.

The genes are TRBV2 and TRBJ1-2, with 12 bases aligning to TRBD1. The V gene's germline CDR1 is SNHLY and CDR2 FYNNEI. The CDR3 totals 14 residues. Losses at the gene ends were 6 bases for V and 8 bases for J; bases not matched to a gene: 7. The CDR3: CASRGGQGASGYTF. The CDR3 coding sequence is TGTGCCAGCAGAGGGGGACAGGGGGCGAGCGGCTACACCTTC.

The CDR3 here is CASSLESSSNTEAFF. The CDR3 DNA reads TGTGCCAGCAGCTTAGAATCGTCGTCGAACACTGAAGCTTTCTTT. This chain links TRBV7-2 with TRBJ1-1; D is unresolved. The CDR3 totals 15 residues. Germline CDR1 is SGHTA and CDR2 is FQGNSA. The germline V and J ends were trimmed by 1 base and 1 base, with 10 bases remaining between them.

The chain couples TRBV2 to TRBJ1-6, with 9 bases matching TRBD1. Germline V gene sequence: CDR1 SNHLY, CDR2 FYNNEI. The CDR3 has 14 amino acids. V dropped 4 bases and J dropped 7; count of bases not matched to a gene: 2. The CDR3 DNA follows: TGTGCCAGCAGTGTGGGACAGGGCAATTCACCCCTCCACTTT. It yields the protein CASSVGQGNSPLHF.

The V gene is TRBV4-1, the J gene TRBJ1-1, with D possibly matching TRBD1 (6 bases). The V and J ends lost 3 bases and 0 bases respectively, with 11 bases between them. The CDR3 contains 15 residues. Germline V gene lookup returns CDR1 MGHRA and CDR2 YSYEKL. The CDR3 reads CASSHAGVLNTEAFF. The CDR3 region has the DNA TGCGCCAGCAGCCACGCAGGGGTATTGAACACTGAAGCTTTCTTT.

V and J are TRBV5-4 and TRBJ2-6, with D possibly TRBD1 on 6 matching bases. This CDR3 contains 16 residues. The ends were cut back, 0 bases at V and 2 bases at J, with 9 bases in the middle. CDR1 and CDR2 from the germline V gene are SGHNT and YYREEE (reference sequence). The CDR3 coding sequence is TGTGCCAGCAGCTTGGCACAGGGAACTGGGGCCAACGTCCTGACTTTC. It encodes CASSLAQGTGANVLTF.

The chain combines TRBV6-1 with TRBJ2-7; a possible D gene is TRBD1 (7 bases). The V gene lost 0 bases and the J gene lost 1 base, with 10 bases spanning the gap. This CDR3 spans 15 amino acids. Germline lookup yields CDR1 MNHNS and CDR2 SASEGT. The CDR3 sequence is CASSEAGGQSYEQYF. CDR3 DNA: TGTGCCAGCAGTGAAGCGGGGGGACAGTCCTACGAGCAGTACTTC.

The V gene is TRBV6-5, the J gene TRBJ1-2; D is ambiguous. Trimming took off 7 bases at V and 2 bases at J, with 11 bases between the two ends. The CDR3 is 13 residues long. Germline V gene lookup returns CDR1 MNHEY and CDR2 SVGAGI. The CDR3 loop reads CASILTGNYGYTF. The CDR3 DNA reads TGTGCCAGCATCCTTACGGGGAACTATGGCTACACCTTC.

Here the CDR3 DNA reads TGCGCCAGCAGCTTGTTGGGACAGCTAGAATCTGGGGCCAACGTCCTGACTTTC. Its protein product is CASSLLGQLESGANVLTF. V gene TRBV5-1 combines with J gene TRBJ2-6; 7 bases are shared with TRBD1. Germline lookup yields CDR1 SGHRS and CDR2 YFSETQ. This CDR3 has 18 residues. V lost 1 base and J lost 1; bases outside the gene matches: 8.

The V and J genes are TRBV5-4 and TRBJ1-1; 8 positions agree with TRBD1. The CDR3 sequence is 16 residues long. Germline CDR1 is SGHNT and CDR2 is YYREEE (reference sequence). V lost 3 bases and J lost 5; bases outside the gene matches: 12. This chain's CDR3 is CASSSPAGGEGTEAFF. In DNA, the CDR3 is TGTGCCAGCAGCTCCCCCGCAGGGGGCGAAGGGACTGAAGCTTTCTTT.

This sequence joins TRBV18 and TRBJ1-3; TRBD1 is a possible D gene (6 bases). The CDR3 loop spans 17 amino acids. CDR1 and CDR2 (germline): KGHSH, LQKENI. Trimming removed 0 bases at V and 5 bases at J, with 17 bases between. Here the CDR3 reads CASSPPRGNLVRNTIYF. The CDR3 DNA is TGTGCCAGCTCACCACCGAGGGGGAACCTTGTACGAAACACCATATATTTT.

This rearrangement joins TRBV19 to TRBJ2-6; no reliable D call. The CDR3 contains 17 residues. Per the germline V gene, CDR1 is LNHDA and CDR2 is SQIVND (reference sequence). V was trimmed by 1 base and J by 0 bases, leaving 10 bases between them. The CDR3 DNA reads TGTGCCAGTAGTATAGTAACAATCTCCTCTGGGGCCAACGTCCTGACTTTC. It codes for CASSIVTISSGANVLTF. Full variable domain (rest looked up from reference TRBV19 and TRBJ2-6): DGGITQSPKYLFRKEGQNVTLSCEQNLNHDAMYWYRQDPGQGLRLIYYSQIVNDFQKGDIAEGYSVSREKKESFPLTVTSAQKNPTAFYLCASSIVTISSGANVLTFGAGSRLTVL.